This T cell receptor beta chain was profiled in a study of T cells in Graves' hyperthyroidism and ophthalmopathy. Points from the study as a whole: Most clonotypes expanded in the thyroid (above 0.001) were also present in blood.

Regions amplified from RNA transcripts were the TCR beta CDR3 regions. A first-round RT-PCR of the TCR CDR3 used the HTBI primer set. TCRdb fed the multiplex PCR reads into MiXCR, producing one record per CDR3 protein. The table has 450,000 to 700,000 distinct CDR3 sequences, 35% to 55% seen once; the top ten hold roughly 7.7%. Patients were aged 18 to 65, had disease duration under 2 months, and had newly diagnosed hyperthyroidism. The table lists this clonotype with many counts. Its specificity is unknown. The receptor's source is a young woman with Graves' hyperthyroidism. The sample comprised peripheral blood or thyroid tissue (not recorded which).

In DNA form, the CDR3 reads TGTGCCAGCAGCTTAGTTTTGGGACGAGAAGATACGCAGTATTTT. Amino acids: CASSLVLGREDTQYF. The gene calls are TRBV7-9 and TRBJ2-3; perhaps D is TRBD1 or TRBD2 (5 bases each). CDR1 SEHNR and CDR2 FQNEAQ come from the germline V gene (reference sequence). CDR3 length: 15 amino acids. V dropped 1 base and J dropped 5 bases, with 13 bases sitting between them.